This T cell receptor (beta chain) was profiled in a study of blood T cell repertoires in COVID-19 (TCRdb year 2020). Describing the broader study: Collaborator samples came from the United States, Italy and Spain and covered acute and convalescent phases of COVID-19. The prospective study material was composed of cDNA or gDNA derived from T cells, B-cell-depleted T cells, or PBMCs. Deeply sampled blood TCRbeta repertoires from subjects exposed to, actively infected with, or recovered from COVID-19 were included in the dataset. The repertoires were released in a freely available public database intended as a resource for research on the immune response to SARS-CoV-2. Samples were obtained from the ongoing ImmuneRACE study (first 160 participants) and from some 1,300 subjects provided by 6 global collaborators. Nearly every sample came with metadata listing a de-identified subject ID, COVID-19 status, age in years and sex. Where available, HLA class I and class II types were taken from metadata supplied by the sample provider and were not determined by assay-based typing.

The CDR3 contains 18 residues, cysteine and phenylalanine counted. CDR3 DNA is the only sequence kept; it has 54 bases, read in frame from the first base. At the junction V is shortened by 8 bases and J by 8 bases; bases outside the gene matches: 14. Looking up the germline V gene yields CDR1 MGHRA and CDR2 YSYEKL. This clone came up once. Its binding antigen is unknown. Base qualities are not at hand, and no much larger clone is one base apart. The immunoSEQ Assay, a bias-controlled multiplex PCR, was used to amplify TCRbeta CDR3 regions from genomic DNA. The authors' analysis ran thus. The number of nucleated cells in each sample was estimated from the amplification of reference gene primers within the assay. To quantify the absolute abundance of each unique TCRbeta CDR3 rearrangement, sequence reads were collapsed and filtered. For each sample, productive Simpson clonality was calculated as the square root of Simpson's diversity index across productive rearrangements. Sourced from immuneACCESS, this table was stored by TCRdb with only in-frame sequences that have V and J called. A share of the clones is absent; for the studies checked, an unresolved V gene accounts for under half, and the remainder has no known explanation. The V and J calls and clone size come from that table; D and trimming were worked out from the DNA. The sample includes some 300,000 clones, with 85% to 90% observed a single time. About 4.1% of the sample lies in the top ten.

What the work shows at the level of the full study, not this receptor alone: The quantity of clinical and demographic metadata differed by source and by participant and was supplied without curation.

Enrolling through a virtual design, the prospective study's participants ranged in age from roughly 18 to 95 years and lived across around 25 United States geographic areas. In the prospective study, participants were assigned to cohorts based on the clinical history participants reported in a screening survey and a study questionnaire. Recovered participants in ImmuneRACE Cohort 3 were defined as having two consecutive negative NP/OP PCR tests, clearance from a healthcare professional, or resolution of symptoms. In the prospective study, mobile phlebotomists collected whole blood, serum and a nasopharyngeal or oropharyngeal swab from each participant. Over an approximately 2-month period, participants in the prospective study had the option of providing additional blood draws and questionnaires. Prospective study blood samples were shipped either frozen or at room temperature before DNA extraction.

The TCR originated in a man younger than 45 who had recovered from COVID-19. The rearranged chain carries TRBV4-1 and TRBJ2-2; 16 of the junction bases match TRBD2. Sequencing used PBMCs or T cells enriched from blood (not recorded which). DNA sequence: TGCGCCAGCGAAACGGGACTAGCGGGGGGGCCTTTGTCTGGGGAGCTGTTTTTT. Its translation is CASETGLAGGPLSGELFF.